This T cell receptor (beta chain) was profiled in a study of OX40 agonist ivuxolimab in advanced cancers. TCRdb keeps only in-frame clones here, not all; method: immunoSEQ multiplex PCR. This sample carries approximately 74,000 clones, approximately 85% of them seen once, and the ten largest clones take approximately 2.2%. As concerns this clone: Antigen specificity is unknown.

V shed 9 bases, J shed 3 bases, and the junction held 11 bases outside the gene matches. The CDR3 length is 15 residues. Germline V gives CDR1 MNHNS, CDR2 SASEGT. Study conclusions and caveats: Among patients with partial responses at 0.1-3.0 mg/kg, clonal expansion was among the lowest. The study did not work out the antigen specificity of the expanded peripheral T cells.

Source: CD4+ or CD8+ T cells sorted from blood, taken in a trial of the OX40 agonist ivuxolimab. The receptor comes from an adult with an advanced solid tumor such as melanoma, head and neck, liver or kidney cancer. The chain combines TRBV6-1 with TRBJ1-5, with TRBD1 identical over 7 bases. CDR3 bases: TGTGCCAGTGATTGGACAGGAGGGGTCAATCAGCCCCAGCATTTT. It specifies CASDWTGGVNQPQHF.